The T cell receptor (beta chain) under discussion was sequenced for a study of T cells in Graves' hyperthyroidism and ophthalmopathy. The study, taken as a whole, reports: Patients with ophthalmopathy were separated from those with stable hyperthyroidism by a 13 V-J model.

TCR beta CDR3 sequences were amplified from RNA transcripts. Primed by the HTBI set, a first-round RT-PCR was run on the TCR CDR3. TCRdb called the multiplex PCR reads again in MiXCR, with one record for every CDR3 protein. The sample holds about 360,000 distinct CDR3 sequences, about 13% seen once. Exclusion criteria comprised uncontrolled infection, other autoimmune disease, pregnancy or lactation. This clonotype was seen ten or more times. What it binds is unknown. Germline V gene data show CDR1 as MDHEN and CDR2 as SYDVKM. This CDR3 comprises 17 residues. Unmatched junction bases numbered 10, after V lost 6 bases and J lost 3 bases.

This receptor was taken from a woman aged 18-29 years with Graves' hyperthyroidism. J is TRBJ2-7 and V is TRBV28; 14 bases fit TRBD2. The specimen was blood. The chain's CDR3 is CASRSPGLAGVIYEQYF. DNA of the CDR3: TGTGCCAGCAGGTCCCCGGGACTAGCGGGAGTAATCTACGAGCAGTACTTC.